The 18 T cell receptor beta chains reported below all come from one sample, sequenced in a study of human T cells and chemical hapten exposure. TCRdb ran MiXCR on the RACE reads and lists one entry per CDR3 protein. The sample consists of some 79,000 distinct CDR3 sequences, approximately 8% of them appearing once. Time point given: patch test 1, 2 weeks after DPC sensitization. The treatment denotes: therapeutic diphenylcyclopropenone sensitization with weekly scalp DPC. The specimen was whole blood, collected in connection with sensitization to the hapten diphenylcyclopropenone (DPC). Source of these receptors: a young woman with alopecia areata. Some clones in this sample may be carry-over from other donors' samples.

This clonotype has ten or more counts. The chain has TRBV20-1 and TRBJ1-6; D is perhaps TRBD1 (6 bases). CDR3 length: 15 amino acids. V dropped 4 bases and J dropped 0 bases, with 10 bases sitting between them. CDR1 and CDR2 from the germline V gene are DFQATT and SNEGSKA (reference sequence). The CDR3: CSAMGGGSYNSPLHF. The CDR3 nucleotides read TGCAGTGCTATGGGAGGGGGCTCCTATAATTCACCCCTCCACTTT.

In its sample, this clonotype was seen many times. This chain uses TRBV7-6 with TRBJ2-7; the D gene is possibly TRBD2 (6 bases). The CDR3 totals 15 residues. CDR1 is SGHVS and CDR2 is FNYEAQ in the germline V gene. Trimming removed 7 bases at V and 2 bases at J, with 18 bases between. Here the CDR3 DNA reads TGTGCCAGCACACCCCTGAGGGAGGTGGCCTACGAGCAGTACTTC. This encodes CASTPLREVAYEQYF.

This clonotype appeared a few times. The chain recombines TRBV9 with TRBJ2-3; 9 nucleotides match TRBD1. The V gene's germline CDR1 is SGDLS and CDR2 YYNGEE. The CDR3 spans 13 residues. Germline trimming cut 3 bases from V and 4 bases from J; bases unmatched to any gene: 0. DNA of the CDR3: TGTGCCAGCAGCGGGACAGGGGCAGATACGCAGTATTTT. This translates into CASSGTGADTQYF.

This clonotype has only a few counts. The chain couples TRBV30 to TRBJ1-2; D perhaps matches TRBD1 (5 bases). Germline V gene sequence: CDR1 GTSNPN, CDR2 SVGIG (reference sequence). The CDR3 has 13 amino acids. The V and J ends lost 3 bases and 2 bases respectively, with 10 bases between them. CDR3 nucleotide sequence: TGTGCCTGGAGAGGCAGGGAAAACTATGGCTACACCTTC. It specifies CAWRGRENYGYTF.

There are many counts of this clonotype. The V call is TRBV6-5, the J call TRBJ1-1, with 7 nucleotides matching TRBD1. V gave up 5 bases and J gave up 5 bases; unmatched junction bases: 8. The length of the CDR3 is 14 residues. Germline V gene sequence: CDR1 MNHEY, CDR2 SVGAGI. The CDR3 protein is CASSNRGSTTEAFF. The CDR3, as DNA: TGTGCCAGCAGTAACAGGGGCAGTACGACTGAAGCTTTCTTT.

This clonotype has a count of ten or more. The chain recombines TRBV20-1 with TRBJ2-1; 8 bases are a match to TRBD1. Germline V CDR1 and CDR2: DFQATT, SNEGSKA (reference sequence). CDR3 length equals 15 residues. V lost 1 base, J lost 10 bases, and 12 bases stayed unmatched. The CDR3 nucleotides are TGCAGTGCTAGAGCCCCGGGCAGGGGGCAGTGGGAGCAGTTCTTC. As protein: CSARAPGRGQWEQFF.

This chain joins TRBV6-1 and TRBJ2-4; tentative D call: TRBD1 (6 bases). V was pared by 9 bases and J by 0 bases, with 12 bases between. CDR3 length: 14 amino acids. CDR1 MNHNS and CDR2 SASEGT come from the germline V gene. For the CDR3, the DNA is TGTGCCAGTGGACAGCTACTAGCCAAAAACATTCAGTACTTC. Protein product: CASGQLLAKNIQYF.

Only a few counts were recorded for this clonotype. The V gene is TRBV12-3 or TRBV12-4, the J gene TRBJ2-3; 11 bases line up with TRBD2. This CDR3 contains 15 residues. The J segment lost 5 bases and the V segment lost 7 bases, leaving 8 bases of the junction unmatched. This CDR3 is CASTLLAGEGDTQYF. CDR3 DNA sequence: TGTGCCAGCACCCTACTAGCGGGGGAAGGAGATACGCAGTATTTT.

This clonotype was detected a few times. V gene TRBV7-2 combines with J gene TRBJ1-1; 11 nucleotides align to TRBD1. V shed 2 bases and J 2 bases; nucleotides not matched to a gene: 4. Germline V gene data show CDR1 as SGHTA and CDR2 as FQGNSA. The CDR3 has 16 residues. The CDR3 sequence is CASSLRRTGGNTEAFF. The CDR3 coding sequence is TGTGCCAGCAGCTTACGCCGGACAGGGGGCAACACTGAAGCTTTCTTT.

As regards this clonotype: A much larger clone lies one base from this, so it may be a read error. This chain joins TRBV5-1 and TRBJ2-5; 10 bases are shared with TRBD2. The germline gives CDR1 SGHRS, CDR2 YFSETQ. V lost 5 bases to trimming and J lost 5 bases; unmatched junction nucleotides: 12. The CDR3 runs to 16 residues. As DNA, the CDR3 is TGCGCCAGCAGTTTGAGCGGGGGGGTCGTCGCGGAGACCCAGTACTTC. Amino acids: CASSLSGGVVAETQYF.

There are many counts of this clonotype. The chain carries TRBV29-1 and TRBJ2-7; D may be TRBD2 (6 bases). Trimming shortened V by 4 bases and J by 9 bases, and 19 bases separated the two germline ends. This CDR3 comprises 13 residues. In germline, CDR1 is SQVTM, CDR2 ANQGSEA. CDR3 bases: TGCAGCGTTGCTGGTTCCCGGTTCGGGAGGCAGTACTTC. It is translated as CSVAGSRFGRQYF.

V usage is TRBV12-3 or TRBV12-4 and J usage is TRBJ1-1; D gene uncertain. V was shortened by 4 bases and J by 8 bases, with 11 bases between the two germline ends. CDR3 length equals 12 residues. CDR3 in amino acids: CASSSSGSEAFF. For the CDR3, the DNA is TGTGCCAGCAGTTCCTCAGGTTCGGAAGCTTTCTTT.

In regard to this clonotype: A much larger clonotype is one base distant, so this may be a read error. The V and J genes are TRBV7-3 and TRBJ2-3, with 8 bases fitting TRBD2. In germline, CDR1 is SGHTA, CDR2 FQGTGA. CDR3 length: 16 residues. This CDR3 is CVSSLRGASSTDTQYF. Here the CDR3 DNA reads TGTGTCAGCAGCCTGCGGGGGGCCTCCTCCACAGATACGCAGTATTTT.

At least ten counts were recorded for this clonotype. The V call is TRBV18, the J call TRBJ1-2; no firm D call. Looked up from germline, CDR1 is KGHSH and CDR2 is LQKENI. The CDR3 loop spans 13 amino acids. The germline V and J ends were trimmed by 2 bases and 1 base, with 5 bases remaining between them. This chain's CDR3 is CASSPASNYGYTF. CDR3 nucleotide sequence: TGTGCCAGCTCACCAGCCAGTAACTATGGCTACACCTTC.

This clonotype was seen repeatedly, ten times or more. The V gene is TRBV5-1, the J gene TRBJ2-4, with D perhaps TRBD1 (5 bases). The germline V gene encodes CDR1 SGHRS and CDR2 YFSETQ. The ends were cut back, 0 bases at V and 8 bases at J, with 12 bases in the middle. The CDR3 length is 14 residues. The CDR3 nucleotides read TGCGCCAGCAGCTTGGGACAGCAGTTTGACATTCAGTACTTC. This gives the protein CASSLGQQFDIQYF.

This clonotype was counted many times. The genes are TRBV3-1 and TRBJ1-2; the D is unclear. V lost 3 bases, J lost 0 bases, and 5 bases lay in between. Germline CDR1 LGHDT, CDR2 YNNKEL (reference sequence). This CDR3 region has 13 residues. The chain's CDR3 is CASSQDANYGYTF. CDR3 DNA: TGTGCCAGCAGCCAGGACGCTAACTATGGCTACACCTTC.

This clonotype was seen ten or more times. The chain links TRBV4-2 to TRBJ2-7, with D maybe TRBD2 (5 bases). Germline V lookup: CDR1 LGHNA, CDR2 YNFKEQ. Between the trimmed V and J ends, which lost 2 bases and 0 bases, there was a span of 11 bases. The CDR3 consists of 15 residues. The CDR3, as DNA: TGTGCCAGCAGCCAATTCAGAGGGCTCTCCTACGAGCAGTACTTC. This gives the protein CASSQFRGLSYEQYF.

This clonotype appeared many times. The chain is built from TRBV29-1 and TRBJ1-1, with D maybe TRBD1 (6 bases). From germline, CDR1 is SQVTM and CDR2 ANQGSEA. V lost 4 bases and J lost 11, with 11 bases in between. The length of the CDR3 is 10 residues. The CDR3 DNA reads TGCAGCGTTGCAGGGGCCGGGGCTTTCTTT. This codes for CSVAGAGAFF.